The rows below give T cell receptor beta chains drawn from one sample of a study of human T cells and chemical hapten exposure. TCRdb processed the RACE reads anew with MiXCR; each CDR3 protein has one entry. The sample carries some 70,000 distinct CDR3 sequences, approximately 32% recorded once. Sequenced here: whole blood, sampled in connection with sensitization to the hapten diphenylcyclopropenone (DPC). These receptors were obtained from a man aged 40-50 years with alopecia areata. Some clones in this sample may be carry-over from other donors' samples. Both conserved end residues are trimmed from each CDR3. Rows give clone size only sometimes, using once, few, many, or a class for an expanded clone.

ASSQDRVDEQF few TRBJ2-1 TRBV14
ASSQDYGGTETF NA TRBJ1-1 TRBV14
ASSFGGNQGDTQY NA TRBJ2-3 TRBV5-1
ASSLTGTSQETQY NA TRBJ2-5 TRBV7-3
ASWEGVNEQF NA TRBJ2-1 TRBV19
ASSQKTGSSYEQY NA TRBJ2-7 TRBV4-3
ASLNRGTSGANVLT few TRBJ2-6 TRBV7-9
ASSLWTPSSYNEQF NA TRBJ2-1 TRBV6-2/TRBV6-3
ATSGTGGAREQY NA TRBJ2-7 TRBV24-1
ASSFDSSSEQF NA TRBJ2-1 TRBV12-3/TRBV12-4
ASSLRLAGAQETQY few TRBJ2-5 TRBV7-2
ASSPSWSSGSTDTQY NA TRBJ2-3 TRBV5-1
ASSFWAPSTDTQY few TRBJ2-3 TRBV12-3/TRBV12-4
ASARTGLVAGSTDTQY many TRBJ2-3 TRBV6-5
ASKDEKLAGSYEQY few TRBJ2-7 TRBV6-6
ASSLAENQPQH NA TRBJ1-5 TRBV27
SALSRGLAVAKNIQY NA TRBJ2-4 TRBV20-1
SARDQGYSREPQY NA TRBJ2-5 TRBV20-1
ASTLRGGEAF NA TRBJ1-1 TRBV6-2/TRBV6-3
ASSSGDRGPEEQY few TRBJ2-7 TRBV7-9
ATSREVNRRNTEAF NA TRBJ1-1 TRBV15
ASSPLDWNTEAF few TRBJ1-1 TRBV28
ASSKGDRFKNIQY few TRBJ2-4 TRBV21-1
ASSQYRAGETQY few TRBJ2-5 TRBV4-3
ASSTGDFGDEQF few TRBJ2-1 TRBV5-1
ASSIGRTANTGELF few TRBJ2-2 TRBV19
AWNDGNTEAF NA TRBJ1-1 TRBV30
ASSWSTDTQY NA TRBJ2-3 TRBV6-2/TRBV6-3
ASRQGLYSNQPQH NA TRBJ1-5 TRBV2
ASSLRTSVRADTQY few TRBJ2-3 TRBV6-2/TRBV6-3
ASSLRGAQKDTQY NA TRBJ2-3 TRBV12-3/TRBV12-4
ASSGFRRGDYGYT NA TRBJ1-2 TRBV6-6
ASSEWRGKDTQY few TRBJ2-3 TRBV19
ATSAPGGAERGEQF NA TRBJ2-1 TRBV24-1
ASSPNNIQY few TRBJ2-4 TRBV12-3/TRBV12-4
ASSPKREAYNEQF NA TRBJ2-1 TRBV12-3/TRBV12-4
ASSQEDRNTGELF few TRBJ2-2 TRBV4-1
ASRGTGSNQPQH NA TRBJ1-5 TRBV12-3/TRBV12-4
ASSKDVGRTYEQY few TRBJ2-7 TRBV28
ASSPPGVSYEQY NA TRBJ2-7 TRBV27